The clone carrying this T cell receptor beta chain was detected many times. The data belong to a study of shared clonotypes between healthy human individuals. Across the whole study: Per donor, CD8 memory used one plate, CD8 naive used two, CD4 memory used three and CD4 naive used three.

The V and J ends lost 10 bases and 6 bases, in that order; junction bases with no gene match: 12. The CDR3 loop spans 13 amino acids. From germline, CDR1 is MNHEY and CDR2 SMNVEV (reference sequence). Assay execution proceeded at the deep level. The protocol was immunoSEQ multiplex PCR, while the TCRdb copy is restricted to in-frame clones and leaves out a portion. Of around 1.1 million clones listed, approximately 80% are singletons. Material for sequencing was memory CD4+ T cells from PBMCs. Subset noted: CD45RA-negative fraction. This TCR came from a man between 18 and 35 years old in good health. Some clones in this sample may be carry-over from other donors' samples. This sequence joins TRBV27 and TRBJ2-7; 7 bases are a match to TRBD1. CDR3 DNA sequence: TGTGCCACCTCAGACAGGGTCGGGTCCGAGCAGTACTTC. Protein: CATSDRVGSEQYF.